This TCR beta chain stems from a study of T cell changes during pregnancy in multiple sclerosis. The data were produced by immunoSEQ multiplex PCR, yet TCRdb's version contains in-frame clones alone and is incomplete. The table shows tens of thousands of clones, with approximately 86% occurring only once. CDR3 size: 8 residues. The origin of this receptor is a female donor in good health, enrolled as a control in a pregnancy study. The chain couples TRBV21-1 to TRBJ2-2; the tabulated D call, TRBD2, remains unverified against the DNA. TRBV21-1 is labeled a pseudogene. The specimen was CD8+ T cells from peripheral blood mononuclear cells, collected in the first trimester of pregnancy. In nucleotides, the CDR3 is TGTGCCAGACGGGGGCTGTTTTTT. Translation: CARRGLFF.